Listed here is a single TCR beta chain. As yet, its antigen is unknown. There are 15 residues in the CDR3. V dropped 1 base and J dropped 4 bases, with 14 bases sitting between them. Germline values: CDR1 SGHDT, CDR2 YYEEEE. The source of the sample is a study of OX40 agonist ivuxolimab in advanced cancers. Study information: Patients receiving dose escalation had hepatocellular carcinoma, melanoma, renal cell or head and neck cancer.

Study conclusions and caveats: Certain nonresponders additionally had low normalized T-cell clonal expansion. At 0.1 to 3.0 mg/kg and by week 6, CD4+ and CD8+ T cells in the blood had expanded clonally.

The protocol was immunoSEQ multiplex PCR, while the TCRdb copy is restricted to in-frame clones and leaves out a portion. The sample lists around 110,000 clones; around 93% were seen once. Enrollment shut out patients with autoimmune disease history or systemic immunosuppression. The chain employs TRBV5-6 and TRBJ2-5; TRBD1 or TRBD2 may be the D gene (5 bases each). The starting material was CD4+ or CD8+ T cells sorted from blood, obtained in a trial of the OX40 agonist ivuxolimab. This receptor was identified in an adult with an advanced solid tumor such as melanoma, head and neck, liver or kidney cancer. Here the CDR3 DNA reads TGTGCCAGCAGCTTGTACGGGGCTCGCCGAGAGACCCAGTACTTC. The encoded protein is CASSLYGARRETQYF.